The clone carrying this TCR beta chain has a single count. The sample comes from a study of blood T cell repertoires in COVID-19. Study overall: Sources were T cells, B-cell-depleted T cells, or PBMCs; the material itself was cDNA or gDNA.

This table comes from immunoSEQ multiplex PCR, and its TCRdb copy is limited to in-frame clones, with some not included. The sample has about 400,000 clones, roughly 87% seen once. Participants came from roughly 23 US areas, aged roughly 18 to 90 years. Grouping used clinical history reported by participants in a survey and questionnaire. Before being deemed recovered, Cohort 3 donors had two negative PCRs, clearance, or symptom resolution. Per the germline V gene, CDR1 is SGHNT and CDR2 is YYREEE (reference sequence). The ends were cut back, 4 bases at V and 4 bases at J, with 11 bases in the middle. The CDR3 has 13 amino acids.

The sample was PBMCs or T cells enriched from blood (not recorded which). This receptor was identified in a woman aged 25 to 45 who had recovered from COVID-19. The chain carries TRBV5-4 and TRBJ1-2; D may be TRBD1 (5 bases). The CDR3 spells CASSGSGAYGYTF. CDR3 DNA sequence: TGTGCCAGCAGCGGATCTGGGGCCTATGGCTACACCTTC. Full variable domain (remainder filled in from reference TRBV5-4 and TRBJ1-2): ETGVTQSPTHLIKTRGQQVTLRCSSQSGHNTVSWYQQALGQGPQFIFQYYREEENGRGNFPPRFSGLQFPNYSSELNVNALELDDSALYLCASSGSGAYGYTFGSGTRLTVV.